The clone carrying this T cell receptor (beta chain) has ten or more counts. The target antigen is unknown. MiXCR, applied by TCRdb to the 5' RACE reads, yields one record per CDR3 protein. The sample records approximately 240,000 distinct CDR3 sequences, roughly 25% being singletons. These data belong to a study of CD8 T cells in ankylosing spondylitis. Study observations and caveats: Disease-linked clones were CD8+ and relatively rare in peripheral blood.

CDR1 and CDR2 from the germline V gene are SEHNR and FQNEAQ (reference sequence). Trimming took off 5 bases at V and 4 bases at J, with 14 bases between the two ends. This CDR3 contains 14 residues. The specimen was blood, either unsorted or a sorted T cell fraction (not recorded which). This TCR was sampled from a male donor with ankylosing spondylitis or in good health (not recorded which). The chain joins TRBV7-9 to TRBJ1-2; TRBD1 might be the D (5 bases). CDR3 loop: CASSLAGFFYGYTF. Written as DNA, the CDR3 is TGTGCCAGCAGCCTCGCAGGGTTTTTCTATGGCTACACCTTC.